The 4 T cell receptor beta chains in this list originate from one sample, sequenced in a study of blood T cell repertoires in COVID-19. The protocol was immunoSEQ multiplex PCR, while the TCRdb copy is restricted to in-frame clones and leaves out a portion. The sample includes 90,000 to 100,000 clones, approximately 87% of them seen just once. The sequencing sample was made of peripheral blood. These receptors all come from a human donor in a cohort sampled during active COVID-19.

The genes are TRBV7-8 and TRBJ2-1, with 7 nucleotides matching TRBD2. The CDR3 has 16 residues. From germline, CDR1 is SGHVS and CDR2 FQNEAQ. Trimming at V came to 5 bases and at J to 6 bases, leaving 13 bases not matched to a gene. For the CDR3, the DNA is TGTGCCAGCAGCCCCCCCAAAAGCGGGGAAACCAATGAGCAGTTCTTC. Residues: CASSPPKSGETNEQFF.

The chain carries TRBV3-1 (or the pseudogene TRBV3-2) and TRBJ1-3; D gene ambiguous. Germline V CDR1 and CDR2: LGHDT, YNNKEL (reference sequence). The CDR3 sequence is 15 residues long. V was pared by 3 bases and J by 0 bases, with 9 bases between. CDR3 sequence reads: CASSHEVLSGNTIYF. CDR3 coding DNA: TGTGCCAGCAGCCATGAGGTTCTCTCTGGAAACACCATATATTTT.

This clone showed up just once. V usage is TRBV6-5 and J usage is TRBJ2-5, with 7 nucleotides matching TRBD1. The V gene end was trimmed by 4 bases and the J gene end by 7 bases; junction bases not matched to a gene: 6. The V gene's germline CDR1 is MNHEY and CDR2 SVGAGI. The CDR3 extends over 13 amino acids. The CDR3 spells CASSWDRTVTQYF. The CDR3, as DNA: TGTGCCAGCAGTTGGGACAGAACCGTGACCCAGTACTTC.

The V call is TRBV5-4, the J call TRBJ2-7; D gene uncertain. CDR1 and CDR2 (germline): SGHNT, YYREEE (reference sequence). The CDR3 loop spans 13 amino acids. The V gene lost 5 bases and the J gene lost 2 bases, with 11 bases spanning the gap. DNA of the CDR3: TGTGCCAGCAGATCCACAGAGACCTACGAGCAGTACTTC. Protein sequence: CASRSTETYEQYF.